These 27 T cell receptor beta chains were all obtained from the same sample, sequenced in a study of radiation and T cells in renal cell carcinoma. Libraries were prepared by immunoSEQ multiplex PCR; TCRdb keeps only in-frame clonotypes and omits some of them. The sample consists of about 88,000 clones, roughly 90% of them appearing once. Regarding time point: baseline pretreatment blood. Stated treatment: 15 Gy SBRT to primary tumor, nephrectomy 4 weeks later. The starting material was blood, obtained from a patient whose treatment included radiotherapy and nephrectomy. Receptor source: a man aged 45-65 years with renal cell carcinoma.

The chain links TRBV2 to TRBJ2-1, with 7 bases lining up with TRBD1. Per germline, CDR1 SNHLY and CDR2 FYNNEI. With 5 bases clipped from V and 7 bases from J, the junction kept 11 bases outside the gene matches. This CDR3 has 15 amino acids. The CDR3 nucleotides read TGTGCCAGCAGTCTTACAGGGGTTGGGTCGAATGAGCAGTTCTTC. As protein: CASSLTGVGSNEQFF. The full variable domain, completed using reference TRBV2 and TRBJ2-1, is EPEVTQTPSHQVTQMGQEVILRCVPISNHLYFYWYRQILGQKVEFLVSFYNNEISEKSEIFDDQFSVERPDGSNFTLKIRSTKLEDSAMYFCASSLTGVGSNEQFFGPGTRLTVL.

The gene calls are TRBV6-6 and TRBJ2-7; possible D gene TRBD1, 5 bases. CDR1 and CDR2 from the germline V gene are MNHNY and SVGAGI (reference sequence). The CDR3 loop spans 14 amino acids. Trimming pared 2 bases from V and 4 bases from J, leaving 12 bases between. CDR3 region: CASSYDYRRYEQYF. CDR3 coding DNA: TGTGCCAGCAGTTACGATTACAGGAGATACGAGCAGTACTTC.

The V gene is TRBV7-3, the J gene TRBJ1-1; TRBD1 might be the D (6 bases). Germline CDR1 SGHTA, CDR2 FQGTGA. Trimming pared 5 bases from V and 1 base from J, leaving 8 bases between. This CDR3 comprises 13 residues. CDR3 sequence reads: CASSPGQNTEAFF. Here the CDR3 DNA reads TGTGCCAGCAGCCCGGGACAGAACACTGAAGCTTTCTTT.

The rearrangement uses TRBV7-9 and TRBJ2-3; the match to TRBD2 covers 13 bases. Per the germline V gene, CDR1 is SEHNR and CDR2 is FQNEAQ (reference sequence). The ends lost 4 bases at V and 4 bases at J; junction bases unmatched: 5. The CDR3 consists of 16 residues. The CDR3 loop reads CASSSTSGGPPDTQYF. The CDR3 DNA reads TGTGCCAGCAGCTCGACTAGCGGGGGGCCCCCAGATACGCAGTATTTT.

The V gene is TRBV18, the J gene TRBJ1-1, with a tentative D call TRBD1 (5 bases). V shed 3 bases and J shed 5 bases, with 16 bases lying between them. This CDR3 is 15 amino acids long. Germline V CDR1 and CDR2: KGHSH, LQKENI. The CDR3 region is CASSPTTGEGTEAFF. The CDR3 DNA sequence: TGTGCCAGCTCACCCACCACGGGGGAGGGTACTGAAGCTTTCTTT.

This clone showed up just once. The chain combines TRBV5-1 with TRBJ2-5; 14 nucleotides match TRBD2. With V trimmed by 3 bases and J by 5 bases, 6 bases remained unmatched. CDR1 and CDR2 (germline): SGHRS, YFSETQ. CDR3 length equals 16 residues. The CDR3 DNA reads as TGCGCCAGCAGCTCAATGACTAGCGGGAGGGGGGAGACCCAGTACTTC. Protein: CASSSMTSGRGETQYF.

The V and J genes are TRBV27 and TRBJ2-5, with D perhaps matching TRBD1 (6 bases). This CDR3 spans 14 amino acids. CDR1 is MNHEY and CDR2 is SMNVEV in the germline V gene (reference sequence). With 0 bases removed from V and 4 bases from J, the gap between germline ends came to 9 bases. CDR3 protein: CASSLSGARETQYF. CDR3 in DNA: TGTGCCAGCAGTTTATCGGGGGCGAGAGAGACCCAGTACTTC.

Only a few counts were recorded for this clone. The CDR3 sequence is CASSATPGDMGEKLFF. The CDR3 DNA follows: TGTGCCAGCAGCGCCACTCCAGGGGACATGGGTGAAAAACTGTTTTTT. The gene calls are TRBV9 and TRBJ1-4; D may be TRBD1 (6 bases). The CDR3 sequence is 16 residues long. Germline V gives CDR1 SGDLS, CDR2 YYNGEE. The V end lost 3 bases, the J end lost 7 bases, and 19 bases lay between the germline ends.

The chain combines TRBV11-2 with TRBJ2-7, with D maybe TRBD2 (6 bases). Trimming took 3 bases from V and 5 from J, leaving 11 bases between them. CDR1 is SGHAT and CDR2 is FQNNGV in the germline V gene. CDR3 length equals 13 residues. This CDR3 is CASSFGGSNEQYF. CDR3 bases: TGTGCCAGCAGCTTCGGGGGTTCGAACGAGCAGTACTTC.

The rearrangement joins TRBV7-2 to TRBJ2-7, with unresolved D. CDR1 SGHTA and CDR2 FQGNSA come from the germline V gene. CDR3 length equals 15 residues. Trimming shortened V by 5 bases and J by 2 bases, and 16 bases separated the two germline ends. The CDR3, as DNA: TGTGCCAGCAGCCTTGGGGAAAGAGTCGCCTACGAGCAGTACTTC. Translated: CASSLGERVAYEQYF.

This chain links TRBV27 with TRBJ2-5; 9 bases agree with TRBD1. Germline-derived CDR1 and CDR2 are MNHEY and SMNVEV (reference sequence). The CDR3 length is 14 residues. V shed 8 bases, J shed 4 bases, and the junction held 8 bases outside the gene matches. CDR3 protein: CASGPDRGRETQYF. Here the CDR3 DNA reads TGTGCCAGCGGGCCGGACAGGGGACGAGAGACCCAGTACTTC.

The chain joins TRBV5-4 to TRBJ2-1; 7 nucleotides line up with TRBD2. The trim removed 0 bases at V and 6 bases at J, leaving 12 bases unmatched. The CDR3 runs to 17 residues. CDR1 SGHNT and CDR2 YYREEE come from the germline V gene (reference sequence). The chain's CDR3 is CASSLAGGREWGNEQFF. In nucleotides, the CDR3 is TGTGCCAGCAGCTTGGCGGGCGGGCGGGAGTGGGGCAATGAGCAGTTCTTC.

The chain couples TRBV6-1 to TRBJ1-3; D remains ambiguous. The CDR3 runs 14 residues. Trimming shortened V by 7 bases and J by 0 bases, and 10 bases separated the two germline ends. The germline CDR1 and CDR2 sequences are MNHNS and SASEGT. CDR3 DNA: TGTGCCAGCACCCCAGATTACTCTGGAAACACCATATATTTT. This encodes CASTPDYSGNTIYF.

V and J are TRBV5-6 and TRBJ1-6; unclear D gene. Trimming took 0 bases from V and 7 from J, leaving 14 bases between them. The CDR3 has 16 residues. Germline V gives CDR1 SGHDT, CDR2 YYEEEE. The CDR3 reads CASSLAAAGRNSPLHF. The CDR3 DNA is TGTGCCAGCAGCTTGGCTGCCGCCGGGAGGAATTCACCCCTCCACTTT. Full variable domain (missing parts from reference TRBV5-6 and TRBJ1-6): DAGVTQSPTHLIKTRGQQVTLRCSPKSGHDTVSWYQQALGQGPQFIFQYYEEEERQRGNFPDRFSGHQFPNYSSELNVNALLLGDSALYLCASSLAAAGRNSPLHFGNGTRLTVT.

This chain connects TRBV4-3 to TRBJ2-5, with 15 bases matching TRBD2. Germline trimming cut 0 bases from V and 0 bases from J; bases unmatched to any gene: 8. This CDR3 has 20 residues. Germline V gives CDR1 LGHNA, CDR2 YSLEER. CDR3 region: CASSQEIGGLAGGDQETQYF. CDR3 in DNA: TGCGCCAGCAGCCAAGAAATCGGAGGACTAGCGGGGGGGGACCAAGAGACCCAGTACTTC.

The chain joins TRBV4-2 to TRBJ1-2, with 7 nucleotides matching TRBD1. J gave up 8 bases and V 0 bases, and 12 bases lay outside the gene matches. Germline V gene sequence: CDR1 LGHNA, CDR2 YNFKEQ. The CDR3 has 16 amino acids. CDR3 protein: CASSQDLLRGREGYTF. In DNA, the CDR3 is TGTGCCAGCAGCCAAGATTTATTGAGGGGGCGGGAGGGCTACACCTTC.

This CDR3 reads CASKDSSNEQFF. For the CDR3, the DNA is TGCGCCAGCAAGGACAGTTCCAATGAGCAGTTCTTC. V is TRBV5-1 and J is TRBJ2-1, with D tentatively TRBD1 (6 bases). The CDR3 contains 12 residues. Germline CDR1 is SGHRS and CDR2 is YFSETQ. V lost 6 bases to trimming and J lost 6 bases, with 10 bases between them.

This rearrangement joins TRBV4-1 to TRBJ1-4; D remains unclear. The CDR3 runs to 15 residues. V was pared by 1 base and J by 3 bases, with 9 bases between. CDR1 is MGHRA, CDR2 YSYEKL, per germline. CDR3 nucleotide sequence: TGCGCCAGCAGCCAAGGGGGTAGGGCTAATGAAAAACTGTTTTTT. Its translation: CASSQGGRANEKLFF.

This chain joins TRBV7-9 and TRBJ1-2; a possible D gene is TRBD1 (5 bases). The V gene's germline CDR1 is SEHNR and CDR2 FQNEAQ (reference sequence). Trimming pared 0 bases from V and 8 bases from J, leaving 10 bases between. The CDR3 runs 13 residues. The CDR3 is CASSLALGVGYTF. Here the CDR3 DNA reads TGTGCCAGCAGCTTAGCGCTGGGGGTGGGCTACACCTTC.

This clone was seen more than once but under ten times. The CDR3 here is CASSPVGQGNSPLHF. As DNA, the CDR3 is TGTGCCAGCTCACCAGTAGGCCAGGGGAATTCACCCCTCCACTTT. The V call is TRBV18, the J call TRBJ1-6; a weak D match, TRBD1 (6 bases). Trimming shortened V by 2 bases and J by 7 bases, and 12 bases separated the two germline ends. Germline V gives CDR1 KGHSH, CDR2 LQKENI. The CDR3 is 15 residues long. Together with reference TRBV18 and TRBJ1-6, the CDR3 gives the full variable domain: NAGVMQNPRHLVRRRGQEARLRCSPMKGHSHVYWYRQLPEEGLKFMVYLQKENIIDESGMPKERFSAEFPKEGPSILRIQQVVRGDSAAYFCASSPVGQGNSPLHFGNGTRLTVT.

This clone was found once. The V gene is TRBV30, the J gene TRBJ2-2, with a tentative D call TRBD1 (5 bases). This CDR3 has 14 residues. V was cut by 4 bases and J by 7 bases, with 16 bases left in between. CDR1 and CDR2 (germline): GTSNPN, SVGIG (reference sequence). CDR3 sequence reads: CAWNRDSYGGELFF. The CDR3 DNA sequence: TGTGCCTGGAACCGTGACAGCTACGGCGGGGAGCTGTTTTTT.

This clone came up a few times. V usage is TRBV29-1 and J usage is TRBJ1-1; D unresolved. The CDR3 is 12 amino acids. CDR1 and CDR2 (germline): SQVTM, ANQGSEA. V lost 4 bases and J 2 bases, leaving 8 bases between the germline ends. CDR3 residues: CSVAGGNTEAFF. In DNA, the CDR3 is TGCAGCGTTGCCGGAGGAAACACTGAAGCTTTCTTT.

The chain has TRBV7-9 and TRBJ2-3; 10 positions agree with TRBD1. The V gene's germline CDR1 is SEHNR and CDR2 FQNEAQ (reference sequence). This CDR3 is built from 18 residues. Trimming at V came to 4 bases and at J to 9 bases, leaving 19 bases not matched to a gene. The CDR3, as DNA: TGTGCCAGCAGCTCGGCCGCCGTAGGGACAGGGGTTATGCGCACGCAGTATTTT. Protein: CASSSAAVGTGVMRTQYF.

This chain joins TRBV7-2 and TRBJ2-1, with D perhaps matching TRBD2 (6 bases). The V and J ends lost 1 base and 7 bases respectively, with 14 bases between them. The germline V gene encodes CDR1 SGHTA and CDR2 FQGNSA. This CDR3 region has 15 residues. CDR3 protein: CASSLDGTSRNEQFF. The CDR3, as DNA: TGTGCCAGCAGCTTAGACGGGACTTCCCGAAATGAGCAGTTCTTC.

The V gene is TRBV4-1, the J gene TRBJ1-2, with D maybe TRBD1 (6 bases). Germline V gene data show CDR1 as MGHRA and CDR2 as YSYEKL. There are 15 residues in the CDR3. Deletions cut 0 bases from V and 5 bases from J, with 13 bases between. This CDR3 is CASSQDKGGGYGYTF. The CDR3 DNA follows: TGCGCCAGCAGCCAAGATAAGGGAGGGGGTTATGGCTACACCTTC.

CDR3 in DNA: TGCGCCAGCAGCGGCCTTGAGGCGTCCGGGGAGCTGTTTTTT. Residues: CASSGLEASGELFF. The gene calls are TRBV5-1 and TRBJ2-2; D uncertain. V dropped 4 bases and J dropped 6 bases, with 13 bases sitting between them. Germline lookup yields CDR1 SGHRS and CDR2 YFSETQ. CDR3 length equals 14 residues.

DNA for the CDR3: TGTGCCAGCAGCCCAACGGGTGGGGCCAACGTCCTGACTTTC. It specifies CASSPTGGANVLTF. V usage is TRBV11-3 and J usage is TRBJ2-6; no firm D call. Deletions cut 5 bases from V and 3 bases from J, with 8 bases between. The CDR3 has 14 amino acids. Germline V gene lookup returns CDR1 SGHNT and CDR2 YENEEA.